The clone carrying this T cell receptor beta chain was counted ten times or more. Its antigen is not identified. CDR1 is SGHTA, CDR2 FQGNSA, per germline. V lost 1 base and J 2 bases, leaving 9 bases between the germline ends. This CDR3 comprises 14 residues. This sample is drawn from a study of T cell repertoires in cytomegalovirus infection. MiXCR, run by TCRdb on the reads, gives a single entry per CDR3 protein. The table includes about 260,000 distinct CDR3 sequences, approximately 13% detected once. Study-wide findings and caveats: Dominating the ex vivo response were HLA-C-restricted CMV-specific TCR beta clonotypes. Cumulative public TCR beta family frequency identified carriers of CMV plus the relevant HLA.

The TCR was taken from a human donor in good health (CMV status not recorded). Some clones in this sample may be carry-over from other donors' samples. The chain couples TRBV7-2 to TRBJ2-7, with a tentative D call TRBD2 (5 bases). Sequenced sample: PBMCs. The CDR3 is CASSLGSGPYEQYF. As DNA, the CDR3 is TGTGCCAGCAGCTTAGGAAGCGGCCCCTACGAGCAGTACTTC.